This passage covers 23 T cell receptor beta chains from one sample sequenced in a study of CD8 T cells in Susac syndrome. cDNA came from roughly 0.5 to 1 ug RNA primed by random hexamers. TCRdb processed the immunoSEQ multiplex PCR reads anew with MiXCR; each CDR3 protein has one entry. The repertoire holds roughly 250,000 distinct CDR3 sequences, with 90% to 96% as singletons. Sequencing was performed on CD4+ T cells from PBMCs. All receptors derive from a human donor with Susac syndrome.

The sample holds one count of this clonotype. The genes are TRBV20-1 and TRBJ1-2; tentative D call: TRBD1 (5 bases). V lost 0 bases and J 0 bases, leaving 11 bases between the germline ends. The CDR3 has 15 residues. The V gene's germline CDR1 is DFQATT and CDR2 SNEGSKA (reference sequence). The CDR3 loop is CSARDQGGPNYGYTF. The DNA for the CDR3 is TGCAGTGCTAGAGACCAGGGAGGTCCTAACTATGGCTACACCTTC.

CDR3 region: CATSRVGGTAVNTEAFF. CDR3 sequence (DNA): TGTGCCACCAGCAGAGTTGGAGGAACTGCTGTGAACACTGAAGCTTTCTTT. The chain links TRBV15 to TRBJ1-1; D gene uncertain. CDR1 LNHNV and CDR2 YYDKDF come from the germline V gene (reference sequence). The CDR3 sequence is 17 residues long. V lost 1 base, J lost 0 bases, and 15 bases lay in between.

This clonotype has just one count. The gene calls are TRBV12-3 or TRBV12-4 and TRBJ2-1, with D maybe TRBD1 (5 bases). V lost 5 bases to trimming and J lost 1 base, with 15 bases between them. The CDR3 totals 16 residues. The CDR3 DNA follows: TGTGCCAGCAGTATTCAGGGTAGGACGTCCTACAATGAGCAGTTCTTC. It is translated as CASSIQGRTSYNEQFF.

The chain has TRBV20-1 and TRBJ1-2, with D unclear. The CDR3 sequence is 13 residues long. V was shortened by 5 bases and J by 5 bases, with 15 bases between the two germline ends. The germline V gene encodes CDR1 DFQATT and CDR2 SNEGSKA (reference sequence). Here the CDR3 reads CSAPPRGGYGYTF. CDR3 coding DNA: TGCAGTGCTCCCCCTCGTGGCGGGTATGGCTACACCTTC.

V and J are TRBV2 and TRBJ2-7; no clear D. CDR1 SNHLY and CDR2 FYNNEI come from the germline V gene. V was trimmed by 4 bases and J by 3 bases, leaving 13 bases between them. The CDR3 contains 14 residues. The CDR3 DNA reads as TGTGCCAGCAGTGGCGACCGAGGCGGCTACGAGCAGTACTTC. Protein sequence: CASSGDRGGYEQYF.

The gene calls are TRBV5-1 and TRBJ2-1, with D maybe TRBD1 (7 bases). The V end was cut by 3 bases, the J end by 6 bases, with 10 bases between. The CDR3 covers 13 residues. Per the germline V gene, CDR1 is SGHRS and CDR2 is YFSETQ. The DNA of the CDR3 is TGCGCCAGCAGCTACCAGGGGGGCAATGAGCAGTTCTTC. It codes for CASSYQGGNEQFF. The complete variable domain, with remaining parts taken from reference TRBV5-1 and TRBJ2-1, reads KAGVTQTPRYLIKTRGQQVTLSCSPISGHRSVSWYQQTPGQGLQFLFEYFSETQRNKGNFPGRFSGRQFSNSRSEMNVSTLELGDSALYLCASSYQGGNEQFFGPGTRLTVL.

This clonotype was seen a handful of times. The V gene is TRBV7-3, the J gene TRBJ1-4; D is ambiguous. The germline V gene encodes CDR1 SGHTA and CDR2 FQGTGA. CDR3 length: 13 amino acids. Trimming took 2 bases from V and 8 from J, leaving 9 bases between them. In DNA, the CDR3 is TGTGCCAGCAGCTTAGGCCCCGGGGAAAAACTGTTTTTT. Amino acids: CASSLGPGEKLFF.

V is TRBV20-1 and J is TRBJ2-5, with unresolved D. Germline CDR1 is DFQATT and CDR2 is SNEGSKA (reference sequence). This CDR3 is built from 12 residues. V was clipped by 5 bases and J by 5 bases, with 12 bases between them. Here the CDR3 reads CSALSTGETQYF. The CDR3 nucleotides read TGCAGTGCTCTTTCTACTGGGGAGACCCAGTACTTC.

The CDR3 region has the DNA TGTGCCAGCAGCTTATCTAATAAGAATGAGCAGTTCTTC. It specifies CASSLSNKNEQFF. The chain has TRBV7-3 and TRBJ2-1; D is uncertain. The CDR3 is made up of 13 amino acids. Germline CDR1 reads SGHTA; CDR2 reads FQGTGA. Trimming took off 2 bases at V and 7 bases at J, with 9 bases between the two ends.

The chain combines TRBV29-1 with TRBJ1-2, with D possibly TRBD1 on 6 matching bases. The CDR3 totals 10 residues. Germline V lookup: CDR1 SQVTM, CDR2 ANQGSEA. Trimming cost V 7 bases and J 9 bases, with 12 bases left between them. The CDR3 nucleotides are TGCAGCGCTTCCAGGGGAAGCTACACCTTC. Translated, it gives CSASRGSYTF.

CDR3 amino acids: CSASRGSYEQYF. The CDR3 DNA reads TGCAGTGCTAGCCGCGGCTCCTACGAGCAGTACTTC. The chain carries TRBV20-1 and TRBJ2-7; D call uncertain. Per germline, CDR1 DFQATT and CDR2 SNEGSKA (reference sequence). The CDR3 totals 12 residues. Between the trimmed V and J ends, which lost 3 bases and 0 bases, there was a span of 6 bases.

The chain combines TRBV7-8 with TRBJ1-2; possibly TRBD1 for D (5 bases). The CDR3 contains 16 residues. CDR1 and CDR2 (germline): SGHVS, FQNEAQ. The V end was cut by 1 base, the J end by 2 bases, with 14 bases between. CDR3 region: CASSLEATVSNYGYTF. CDR3 DNA sequence: TGTGCCAGCAGCTTAGAGGCGACAGTATCGAACTATGGCTACACCTTC. The complete variable domain, with remaining parts taken from reference TRBV7-8 and TRBJ1-2, reads GAGVSQSPRYKVAKRGQDVALRCDPISGHVSLFWYQQALGQGPEFLTYFQNEAQLDKSGLPSDRFFAERPEGSVSTLKIQRTQQEDSAVYLCASSLEATVSNYGYTFGSGTRLTVV.

V gene TRBV12-3 or TRBV12-4 combines with J gene TRBJ1-2, with D unclear. CDR3 length: 15 amino acids. Trimming cost V 3 bases and J 4 bases, with 15 bases left between them. This CDR3 is CASSLGWRQSYGYTF. DNA for the CDR3: TGTGCCAGCAGTTTGGGTTGGCGGCAGAGCTATGGCTACACCTTC.

The chain combines TRBV30 with TRBJ1-3, with D uncertain. Germline V gives CDR1 GTSNPN, CDR2 SVGIG (reference sequence). The CDR3 loop spans 15 amino acids. The germline V and J ends were trimmed by 0 bases and 7 bases, with 16 bases remaining between them. CDR3 residues: CAWSVARAPGNTIYF. The CDR3 region has the DNA TGTGCCTGGAGTGTAGCCCGAGCTCCGGGGAACACCATATATTTT.

The chain carries TRBV6-1 and TRBJ2-1, with TRBD2 matching over 7 bases. The CDR3 runs to 18 residues. The ends lost 10 bases at V and 3 bases at J; junction bases unmatched: 21. The germline CDR1 and CDR2 sequences are MNHNS and SASEGT. CDR3: CANTPRASGPLIYNEQFF. In DNA form, the CDR3 reads TGTGCCAACACCCCCCGGGCTAGCGGACCCCTTATCTACAATGAGCAGTTCTTC.

This clonotype has just one count. The chain is built from TRBV5-1 and TRBJ2-7, with 12 bases fitting TRBD2. Germline CDR1 is SGHRS and CDR2 is YFSETQ. Trimming removed 5 bases from V and 9 bases from J; junction bases left unmatched: 9. The CDR3 contains 14 residues. CDR3 amino acids: CASSPGTSGPLQYF. As DNA, the CDR3 is TGCGCCAGCAGTCCTGGGACTAGCGGGCCCCTGCAGTACTTC.

The V and J genes are TRBV28 and TRBJ2-5; D perhaps matches TRBD2 (6 bases). The CDR3 consists of 15 residues. V lost 7 bases and J 1 base, leaving 16 bases between the germline ends. The germline CDR1 and CDR2 sequences are MDHEN and SYDVKM. In DNA form, the CDR3 reads TGTGCCAGCACCCCCGGCGGGACTCTCCAAGAGACCCAGTACTTC. It translates to CASTPGGTLQETQYF.

V is TRBV20-1 and J is TRBJ1-5; possible D gene TRBD1, 5 bases. Between the trimmed V and J ends, which lost 0 bases and 0 bases, there was a span of 15 bases. Germline loops: CDR1 DFQATT, CDR2 SNEGSKA (reference sequence). The CDR3 has 17 residues. CDR3 nucleotide sequence: TGCAGTGCTAGAGATGGGGAGGGACGGTATAGCAATCAGCCCCAGCATTTT. Translated, it gives CSARDGEGRYSNQPQHF.

This clonotype was observed a few times. J is TRBJ1-5 and V is TRBV29-1, with D unclear. This CDR3 comprises 13 residues. Germline assignment: CDR1 SQVTM and CDR2 ANQGSEA. V was clipped by 3 bases and J by 1 base, with 7 bases between them. CDR3 sequence (DNA): TGCAGCGTTGAGACCGGGAGCAATCAGCCCCAGCATTTT. It translates to CSVETGSNQPQHF.

The chain joins TRBV25-1 to TRBJ1-2; possibly TRBD1 for D (6 bases). Germline lookup yields CDR1 MGHDK and CDR2 SYGVNS. The CDR3 runs to 15 residues. The germline V and J ends were trimmed by 5 bases and 7 bases, with 20 bases remaining between them. The CDR3 coding sequence is TGTGCCAGCAGTATATTAGTGGGGGCCGGCGGTGGCTACACCTTC. As protein: CASSILVGAGGGYTF.

The gene calls are TRBV9 and TRBJ2-2, with 14 bases identical to TRBD2. Trimming cost V 2 bases and J 6 bases; bases outside gene matches: 6. Germline V lookup: CDR1 SGDLS, CDR2 YYNGEE. This CDR3 comprises 17 residues. CDR3 loop: CASSVRGLAGVSGELFF. In DNA, the CDR3 is TGTGCCAGCAGCGTGAGGGGACTAGCGGGAGTCTCCGGGGAGCTGTTTTTT.

The chain employs TRBV20-1 and TRBJ2-1; tentatively, D is TRBD2 (6 bases). The CDR3 has 10 residues. Germline V gives CDR1 DFQATT, CDR2 SNEGSKA (reference sequence). The CDR3 nucleotides are TGCAGGGCCGGAGGGCATGAGCAGTTCTTC. Encoded protein: CRAGGHEQFF.

This clonotype has a single count. The chain carries TRBV5-1 and TRBJ2-5; unclear D gene. Germline lookup yields CDR1 SGHRS and CDR2 YFSETQ. The CDR3 length is 15 residues. With 4 bases removed from V and 3 bases from J, the gap between germline ends came to 16 bases. The CDR3 region has the DNA TGCGCCAGCAGCGCCCGTTCCGGGCATGAAGAGACCCAGTACTTC. It yields the protein CASSARSGHEETQYF.